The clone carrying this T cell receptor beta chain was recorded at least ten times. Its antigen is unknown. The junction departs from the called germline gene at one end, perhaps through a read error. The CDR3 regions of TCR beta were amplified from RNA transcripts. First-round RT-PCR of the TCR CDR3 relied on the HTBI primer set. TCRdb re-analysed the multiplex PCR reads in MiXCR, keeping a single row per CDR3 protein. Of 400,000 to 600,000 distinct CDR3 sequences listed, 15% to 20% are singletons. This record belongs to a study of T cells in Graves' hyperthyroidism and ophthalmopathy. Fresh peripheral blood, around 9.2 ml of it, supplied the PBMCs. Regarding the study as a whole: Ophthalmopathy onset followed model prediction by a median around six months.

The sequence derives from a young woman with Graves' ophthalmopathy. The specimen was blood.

The CDR3 sequence is CAIRGGNTQFF. As DNA, the CDR3 is TGTGCCATCCGGGGGGGAAACACCCAGTTTTTT. V and J are TRBV28 and TRBJ1-3; D possibly corresponds to TRBD1 (5 bases). The CDR3 length is 11 residues. Germline values: CDR1 MDHEN, CDR2 SYDVKM.